This T cell receptor beta chain was profiled in a study of cytomegalovirus exposure and HLA in healthy donors. Turning to the study itself: The same platform was used for the 90 to 150 validation repertoires as for the 650 to 700 first-cohort repertoires, as reported in a later analysis. The study's findings and limits: According to the study, 160 or so TCR beta chains were cytomegalovirus-associated. CMV antigen specificity was confirmed in vitro for a few CMV-associated chains. Rarity marked most TCR sequences, yet some public TCRs occurred in many donors.

Clones were read by immunoSEQ multiplex PCR, and TCRdb kept only the in-frame ones, dropping some. The data contain fewer than 120,000 clones, roughly 89% of them singletons. The germline V and J ends were trimmed by 0 bases and 5 bases, with 16 bases remaining between them. The CDR3 runs 16 residues. Germline V lookup: CDR1 SGDLS, CDR2 YYNGEE. About this clone: Its antigen is not identified.

The chain links TRBV9 to TRBJ2-3; a weak D match, TRBD1 (6 bases). The TCR comes from a woman aged 18-35 years in good health and CMV-seronegative. The specimen sequenced was PBMCs. CDR3 in amino acids: CASSVDGRGRKDTQYF. DNA of the CDR3: TGTGCCAGCAGCGTAGATGGCAGGGGAAGGAAAGATACGCAGTATTTT.